Reported below is one TCR beta chain. Antigen specificity is unknown. Germline CDR1 and CDR2: MNHEY and SVGAGI. CDR3 length: 15 amino acids. This sample is part of a study of cytomegalovirus exposure and HLA in healthy donors. Study-level findings and limits: The authors later linked a missense DCLRE1C variant to TCR beta V- and J-gene trimming.

Primers: 60 Vbeta forward and 13 Jbeta reverse. This table comes from immunoSEQ multiplex PCR, and its TCRdb copy is limited to in-frame clones, with some not included. This sample carries some 110,000 clones, 65% to 80% of them seen once, and the ten largest clones take roughly 3.9%. The clonotype was recovered from a man in his 60s in good health and CMV-seronegative. V is TRBV6-5 and J is TRBJ2-5, with TRBD2 matching 8 bases. The closer fit of TRBJ2-7 to the DNA end suggests the J call may be wrong. The sequencing sample was made of PBMCs. The CDR3 reads CASSYRLASSYEQYF. The CDR3 DNA sequence: TGTGCCAGCAGTTACCGACTAGCGAGCTCCTACGAGCAGTACTTC.